This TCR beta chain emerged from a study of shared clonotypes between healthy human individuals. TCRdb keeps only in-frame clones here, not all; method: immunoSEQ multiplex PCR. Of roughly 2.2 million clones in the sample, 80% to 95% were seen once. The germline V and J ends were trimmed by 4 bases and 9 bases, with 8 bases remaining between them. The CDR3 spans 11 residues. Germline V gene sequence: CDR1 SEHNR, CDR2 FQNEAQ (reference sequence). The sequencing sample was made of naive CD4+ T cells from PBMCs. Subset defined: CD45RA+ positively selected. The rearrangement uses TRBV7-9 and TRBJ2-3; D is uncertain. This TCR came from a man aged 18 to 29 in good health. Some clones in this sample may be carry-over from other donors' samples. CDR3 residues: CASSSQDTQYF. The CDR3 region has the DNA TGTGCCAGCAGCTCCCAAGACACGCAGTATTTT.